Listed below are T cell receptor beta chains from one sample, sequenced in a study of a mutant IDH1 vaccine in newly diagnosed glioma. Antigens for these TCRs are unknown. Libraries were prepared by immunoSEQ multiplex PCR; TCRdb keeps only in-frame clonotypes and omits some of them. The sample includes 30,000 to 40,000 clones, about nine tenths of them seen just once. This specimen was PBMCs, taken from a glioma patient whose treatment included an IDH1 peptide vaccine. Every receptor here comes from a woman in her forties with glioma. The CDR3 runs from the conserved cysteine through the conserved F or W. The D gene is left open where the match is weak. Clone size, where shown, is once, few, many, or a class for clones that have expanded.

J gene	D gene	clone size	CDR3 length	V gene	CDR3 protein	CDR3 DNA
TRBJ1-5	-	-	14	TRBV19	CASSQWDSNQPQHF	TGTGCCAGTAGTCAATGGGACAGCAATCAGCCCCAGCATTTT
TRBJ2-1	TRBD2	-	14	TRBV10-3	CAISDKVAGFEQFF	TGTGCCATCAGTGATAAGGTAGCGGGATTTGAGCAGTTCTTC
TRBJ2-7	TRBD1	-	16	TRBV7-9	CASSPLTGKKSYEQYF	TGTGCCAGCAGCCCTTTGACAGGGAAGAAGTCCTACGAGCAGTACTTC
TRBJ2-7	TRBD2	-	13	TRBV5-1	CASSFGLAYEQYF	TGCGCCAGCAGTTTCGGACTAGCCTACGAGCAGTACTTC
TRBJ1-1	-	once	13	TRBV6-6	CASKQPSNTEAFF	TGTGCCAGCAAACAGCCTAGTAACACTGAAGCTTTCTTT
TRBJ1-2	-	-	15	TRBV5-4	CASSLDGLTPNGYTF	TGTGCCAGCAGCTTGGATGGACTGACCCCTAATGGCTACACCTTC
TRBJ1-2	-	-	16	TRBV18	CASSPAFSETNYGYTF	TGTGCCAGCTCACCCGCTTTTTCAGAGACCAACTATGGCTACACCTTC
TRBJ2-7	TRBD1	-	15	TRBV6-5	CASSYSTGGFYEQYF	TGTGCCAGCAGTTACTCGACAGGGGGTTTTTACGAGCAGTACTTC
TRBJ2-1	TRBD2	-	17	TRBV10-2	CASSNSGTSGTGGEQFF	TGCGCCAGCAGTAACTCGGGGACTAGCGGGACGGGCGGTGAGCAGTTCTTC
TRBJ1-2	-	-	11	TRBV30	CAWAAPGGYTF	TGTGCCTGGGCCGCCCCCGGTGGCTACACCTTC
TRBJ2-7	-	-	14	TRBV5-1	CASREGPSSYEQYF	TGCGCCAGCCGTGAGGGGCCGAGCTCCTACGAGCAGTACTTC
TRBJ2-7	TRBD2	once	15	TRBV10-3	CAIGTLAGVFYEQYF	TGTGCCATCGGGACCTTGGCGGGAGTATTTTACGAGCAGTACTTC
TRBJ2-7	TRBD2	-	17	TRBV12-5	CASGLVQMGGIAYEQYF	TGTGCTAGTGGTTTGGTACAGATGGGGGGGATAGCCTACGAGCAGTACTTC
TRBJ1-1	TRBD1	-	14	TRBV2	CASSLQGMNTEAFF	TGTGCCAGCAGCCTACAGGGGATGAACACTGAAGCTTTCTTT
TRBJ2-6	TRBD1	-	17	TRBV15	CATSRTGGDSGANVLTF	TGTGCCACCAGCAGGACAGGGGGCGACTCTGGGGCCAACGTCCTGACTTTC
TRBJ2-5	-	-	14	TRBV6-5	CASSYSAGGETQYF	TGTGCCAGCAGTTACTCAGCAGGGGGGGAGACCCAGTACTTC
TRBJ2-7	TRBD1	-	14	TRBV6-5	CASRPQGAGDEQYF	TGTGCCAGCAGACCACAGGGGGCCGGGGACGAGCAGTACTTC
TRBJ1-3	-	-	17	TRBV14	CASSQDDPGISGNTIYF	TGTGCCAGCAGCCAAGATGATCCGGGAATCTCTGGAAACACCATATATTTT
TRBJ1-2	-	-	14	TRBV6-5	CASRLLEGSYGYTF	TGTGCCAGCAGGCTTCTCGAGGGCAGCTATGGCTACACCTTC
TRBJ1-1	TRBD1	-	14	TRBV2	CASRRTGYNTEAFF	TGTGCCAGCAGGCGGACAGGGTATAACACTGAAGCTTTCTTT
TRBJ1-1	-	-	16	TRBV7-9	CASSLGSGLTNTEAFF	TGTGCCAGCAGCTTAGGGTCAGGGTTAACGAACACTGAAGCTTTCTTT
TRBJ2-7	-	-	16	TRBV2	CASRGRGSPLTYEQYF	TGTGCCAGCAGGGGCCGAGGGAGCCCCCTCACCTACGAGCAGTACTTC
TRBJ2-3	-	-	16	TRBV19	CASSISGVGRPDTQYF	TGTGCCAGTAGTATATCTGGTGTCGGGCGCCCAGATACGCAGTATTTT
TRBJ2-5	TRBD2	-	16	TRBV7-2	CASSSGLAGVLSAQYF	TGTGCCAGCAGCTCGGGACTAGCGGGCGTCTTGTCGGCCCAGTACTTC
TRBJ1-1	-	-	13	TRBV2	CASSENGGTEAFF	TGTGCCAGCAGTGAGAACGGGGGCACTGAAGCTTTCTTT
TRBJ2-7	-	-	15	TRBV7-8	CASSESQLSSYEQYF	TGTGCCAGCAGCGAATCCCAGCTAAGCTCCTACGAGCAGTACTTC
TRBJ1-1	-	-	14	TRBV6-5	CASRLQGHNTEAFF	TGTGCCAGCAGGTTACAGGGACATAACACTGAAGCTTTCTTT
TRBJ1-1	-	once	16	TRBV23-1	CASSQWAGAENTEAFF	TGCGCCAGCAGTCAATGGGCAGGGGCAGAGAACACTGAAGCTTTCTTT
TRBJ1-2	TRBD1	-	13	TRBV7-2	CASGQGRYYGYTF	TGTGCCAGCGGACAGGGGAGGTACTATGGCTACACCTTC
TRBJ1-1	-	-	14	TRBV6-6	CASSYGTRNTEAFF	TGTGCCAGCAGTTACGGGACAAGGAACACTGAAGCTTTCTTT
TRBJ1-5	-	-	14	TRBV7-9	CASSEDGFNQPQHF	TGTGCCAGCAGCGAGGACGGGTTCAATCAGCCCCAGCATTTT
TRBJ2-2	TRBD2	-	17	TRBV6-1	CASSGRLAGQSTGELFF	TGTGCCAGCAGTGGCCGACTAGCGGGGCAATCCACCGGGGAGCTGTTTTTT
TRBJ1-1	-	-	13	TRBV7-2	CASSLAMDTEAFF	TGTGCCAGCAGCTTAGCGATGGACACTGAAGCTTTCTTT
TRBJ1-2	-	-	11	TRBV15	CATSRESGYTF	TGTGCCACCAGCAGAGAAAGTGGCTACACCTTC
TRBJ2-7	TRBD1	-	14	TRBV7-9	CASSPTQGPYEQYF	TGTGCCAGCAGCCCGACACAGGGGCCCTACGAGCAGTACTTC
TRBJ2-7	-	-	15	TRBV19	CASSSGGVNSYEQYF	TGTGCCAGTAGTTCAGGCGGGGTCAACTCCTACGAGCAGTACTTC
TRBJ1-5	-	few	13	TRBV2	CASSGQPNQPQHF	TGTGCCAGCAGTGGACAGCCCAATCAGCCCCAGCATTTT
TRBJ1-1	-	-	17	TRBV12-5	CASGLYSDGSRNTEAFF	TGTGCTAGTGGTTTGTACTCTGATGGTTCAAGGAACACTGAAGCTTTCTTT
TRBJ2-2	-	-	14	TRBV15	CATSRDGGTGELFF	TGTGCCACCAGCAGAGATGGAGGTACCGGGGAGCTGTTTTTT
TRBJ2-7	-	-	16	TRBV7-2	CASSLEGPPTAYEQYF	TGTGCCAGCAGCTTAGAAGGGCCCCCTACGGCCTACGAGCAGTACTTC
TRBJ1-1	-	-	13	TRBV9	CASSDPANTEAFF	TGTGCCAGCAGCGACCCAGCGAACACTGAAGCTTTCTTT
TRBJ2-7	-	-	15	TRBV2	CASSDAGRKTYEQYF	TGTGCCAGCAGTGATGCAGGCAGGAAGACCTACGAGCAGTACTTC
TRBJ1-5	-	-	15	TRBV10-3	CAISETDHSNQPQHF	TGTGCCATCAGTGAAACAGACCATAGCAATCAGCCCCAGCATTTT
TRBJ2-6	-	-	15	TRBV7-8	CASTLQGSGANVLTF	TGTGCCAGCACCCTCCAGGGCTCTGGGGCCAACGTCCTGACTTTC
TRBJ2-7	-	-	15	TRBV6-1	CASSQGYARSYEQYF	TGTGCCAGCAGCCAGGGTTATGCCAGATCCTACGAGCAGTACTTC
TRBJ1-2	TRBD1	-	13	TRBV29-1	CSAFLTGRSGYTF	TGCAGCGCCTTCCTGACAGGGCGAAGTGGCTACACCTTC
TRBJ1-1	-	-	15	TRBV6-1	CASGEEYRAGTEAFF	TGTGCCAGCGGTGAAGAATACAGGGCCGGCACTGAAGCTTTCTTT
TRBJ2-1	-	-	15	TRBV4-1	CASSQVTGWADEQFF	TGCGCCAGCAGCCAAGTCACAGGTTGGGCCGATGAGCAGTTCTTC
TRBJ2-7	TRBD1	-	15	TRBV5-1	CASSLGQGDKNEQYF	TGCGCCAGCAGCTTGGGACAGGGAGATAAAAACGAGCAGTACTTC
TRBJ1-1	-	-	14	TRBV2	CASRIGQGNTEAFF	TGTGCCAGCAGAATAGGGCAGGGTAACACTGAAGCTTTCTTT
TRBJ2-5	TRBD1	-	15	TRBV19	CASRDRRTGGETQYF	TGTGCCAGTAGAGACCGTCGGACAGGCGGAGAGACCCAGTACTTC
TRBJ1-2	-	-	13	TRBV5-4	CASSFFGGDGYTF	TGTGCCAGCAGCTTTTTCGGTGGCGATGGCTACACCTTC
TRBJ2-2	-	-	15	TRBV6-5	CASSYDGRVSGELFF	TGTGCCAGCAGTTATGACGGCAGGGTTAGCGGGGAGCTGTTTTTT
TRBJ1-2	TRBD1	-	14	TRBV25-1	CASSEYTGGQGYTF	TGTGCCAGCAGTGAATATACAGGGGGCCAGGGCTACACCTTC
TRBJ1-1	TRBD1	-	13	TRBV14	CASSQLADRAAFF	TGTGCCAGCAGCCAATTGGCGGACAGGGCGGCTTTCTTT
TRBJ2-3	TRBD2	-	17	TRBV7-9	CASSSLAGGPPADTQYF	TGTGCCAGCAGCTCTTTAGCGGGAGGGCCCCCGGCAGATACGCAGTATTTT